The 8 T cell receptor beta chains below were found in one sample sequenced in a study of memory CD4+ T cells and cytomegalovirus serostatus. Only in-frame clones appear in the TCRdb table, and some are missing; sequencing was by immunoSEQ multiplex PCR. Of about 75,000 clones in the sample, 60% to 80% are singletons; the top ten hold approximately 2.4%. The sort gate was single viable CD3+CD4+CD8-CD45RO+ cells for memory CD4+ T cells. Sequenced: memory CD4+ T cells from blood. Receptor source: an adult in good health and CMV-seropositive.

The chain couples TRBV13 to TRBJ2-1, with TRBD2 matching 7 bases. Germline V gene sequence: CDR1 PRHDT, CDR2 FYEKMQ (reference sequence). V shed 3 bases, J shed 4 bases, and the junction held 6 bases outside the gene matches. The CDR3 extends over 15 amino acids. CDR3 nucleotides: TGTGCCAGCAGCTTTAGTCGGGGAGGGTACAATGAGCAGTTCTTC. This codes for CASSFSRGGYNEQFF.

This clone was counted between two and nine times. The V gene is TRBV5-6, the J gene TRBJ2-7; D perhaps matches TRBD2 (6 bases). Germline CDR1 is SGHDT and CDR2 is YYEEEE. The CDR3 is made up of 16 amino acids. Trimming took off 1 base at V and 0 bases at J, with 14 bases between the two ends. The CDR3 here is CASSLYGGTRSYEQYF. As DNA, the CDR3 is TGTGCCAGCAGCTTGTATGGGGGGACCCGCTCCTACGAGCAGTACTTC.

The CDR3, as DNA: TGCAGCGTTGGAGCAACTGGGGCCAACGTCCTGACTTTC. Translating gives CSVGATGANVLTF. This chain uses TRBV29-1 with TRBJ2-6; D is uncertain. The V gene lost 4 bases and the J gene lost 2 bases, with 6 bases spanning the gap. Germline loops: CDR1 SQVTM, CDR2 ANQGSEA. This CDR3 spans 13 amino acids.

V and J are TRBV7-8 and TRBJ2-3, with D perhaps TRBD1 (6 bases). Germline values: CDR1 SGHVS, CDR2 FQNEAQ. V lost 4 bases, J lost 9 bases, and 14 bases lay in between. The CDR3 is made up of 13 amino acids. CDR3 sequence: CASSSHRDTTQYF. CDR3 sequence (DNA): TGTGCCAGCAGCTCTCACCGGGACACGACGCAGTATTTT.

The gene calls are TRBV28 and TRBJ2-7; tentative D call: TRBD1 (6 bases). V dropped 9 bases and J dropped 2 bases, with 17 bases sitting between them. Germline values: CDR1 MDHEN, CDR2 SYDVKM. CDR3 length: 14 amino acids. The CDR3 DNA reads TGTGCCAGTTCCGATCTACAGGGAACCTACGAGCAGTACGTC. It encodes CASSDLQGTYEQYV.

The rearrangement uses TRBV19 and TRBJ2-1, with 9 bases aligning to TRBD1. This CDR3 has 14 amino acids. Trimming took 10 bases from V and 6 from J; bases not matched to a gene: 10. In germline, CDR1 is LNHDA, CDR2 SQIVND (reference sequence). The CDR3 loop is CAIRRDRASNEQFF. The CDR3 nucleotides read TGTGCCATACGTAGGGACAGGGCGTCCAATGAGCAGTTCTTC.

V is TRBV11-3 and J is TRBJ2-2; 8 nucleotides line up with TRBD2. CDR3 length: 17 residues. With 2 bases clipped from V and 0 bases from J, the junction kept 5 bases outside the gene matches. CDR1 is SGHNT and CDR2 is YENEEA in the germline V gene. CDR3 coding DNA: TGTGCCAGCAGCTTATTCGGGGGGGCGGCGAACACCGGGGAGCTGTTTTTT. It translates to CASSLFGGAANTGELFF. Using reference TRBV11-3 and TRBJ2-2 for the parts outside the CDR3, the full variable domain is EAGVVQSPRYKIIEKKQPVAFWCNPISGHNTLYWYLQNLGQGPELLIRYENEEAVDDSQLPKDRFSAERLKGVDSTLKIQPAELGDSAVYLCASSLFGGAANTGELFFGEGSRLTVL.

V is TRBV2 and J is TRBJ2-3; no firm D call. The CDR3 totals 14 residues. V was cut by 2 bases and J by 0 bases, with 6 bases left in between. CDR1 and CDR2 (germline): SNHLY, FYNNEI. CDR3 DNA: TGTGCCAGCAGTGAAAGCCCAAGCACAGATACGCAGTATTTT. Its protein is CASSESPSTDTQYF. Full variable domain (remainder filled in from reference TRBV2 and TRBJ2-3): EPEVTQTPSHQVTQMGQEVILRCVPISNHLYFYWYRQILGQKVEFLVSFYNNEISEKSEIFDDQFSVERPDGSNFTLKIRSTKLEDSAMYFCASSESPSTDTQYFGPGTRLTVL.